Ten or more counts support the clone carrying this T cell receptor (beta chain). Its antigen is as yet unknown. The V and J ends lost 5 bases and 3 bases, in that order; junction bases with no gene match: 10. The germline V gene encodes CDR1 DFQATT and CDR2 SNEGSKA (reference sequence). This CDR3 has 17 residues. TCRdb recomputed calls from the 5' RACE reads with MiXCR, one row per CDR3 protein. Among around 64,000 distinct CDR3 sequences listed, over 9.5% were seen once. The source of the sample is a study of early T cells in non-severe SARS-CoV-2 infection. Study-level points and caveats: There was a bias toward anti-spike CD8 responses in VDJdb matching, which missed private and CD4 specificities.

V is TRBV20-1 and J is TRBJ1-4; TRBD1 agrees at 12 bases. The TCR sequence derives from an adult who was a healthcare worker with PCR-confirmed SARS-CoV-2 infection or an uninfected control (not recorded which). The material was whole blood, obtained at baseline. CDR3 in amino acids: CSAQGDRGLEANEKLFF. The DNA of the CDR3 is TGCAGTGCTCAGGGGGACAGGGGGCTCGAGGCTAATGAAAAACTGTTTTTT.